The 6 T cell receptor beta chains listed next were all sequenced from one sample in a study of T cells in Graves' hyperthyroidism and ophthalmopathy (dated by TCRdb to about 2019). The library relied on multiplex PCR. Sequencing used an Illumina HiSeq 2000. TCR beta CDR3 regions were amplified from RNA transcripts. The first round of RT-PCR for the TCR CDR3 was performed with the HTBI primer set and the Qiagen OneStep RT-PCR kit. In TCRdb, the public reads were trimmed at Q25 with fastp and aligned with MiXCR, with productive beta chains retained. For every CDR3 protein sequence, its rows merge into one entry that carries the most common genes and DNA. This sample has hundreds of thousands of distinct CDR3 sequences in its table, and about 19% of those were observed once. The ten largest account for 3% to 4.5% of the sample. What was sequenced was blood. The receptors were gathered from a woman aged 18-30 years with Graves' hyperthyroidism.

The sample holds a few counts of this clonotype. This chain joins TRBV3-1 and TRBJ2-7; weak D call: TRBD2 (5 bases). This CDR3 has 12 residues. The V gene lost 7 bases and the J gene lost 4 bases, with 11 bases spanning the gap. CDR1 is LGHDT and CDR2 is YNNKEL in the germline V gene (reference sequence). CDR3 sequence reads: CASTSGRYEQYF. DNA for the CDR3: TGTGCCAGCACGAGCGGTCGGTACGAGCAGTACTTC.

This clonotype appeared a few times. V usage is TRBV3-1 and J usage is TRBJ2-4; the match to TRBD1 covers 7 bases. V lost 11 bases to trimming and J lost 6 bases; unmatched junction nucleotides: 4. The CDR3 totals 11 residues. The germline CDR1 and CDR2 sequences are LGHDT and YNNKEL (reference sequence). CDR3 sequence: CAVGQLNIQYF. CDR3 DNA: TGTGCCGTGGGACAGCTAAACATTCAGTACTTC.

J is TRBJ1-5 and V is TRBV28; TRBD1 is a possible D gene (5 bases). The CDR3 loop spans 13 amino acids. Germline V gene data show CDR1 as MDHEN and CDR2 as SYDVKM. The CDR3 DNA sequence: TGTTCCGGAAGAGGGGCCCCCAATCAGCCCCAGCATTTT. Translating it yields CSGRGAPNQPQHF.

This chain joins TRBV6-1 and TRBJ1-5; TRBD1 matches 11 bases. Per the germline V gene, CDR1 is MNHNS and CDR2 is SASEGT. The CDR3 totals 14 residues. V lost 11 bases and J lost 3; bases outside the gene matches: 6. In DNA, the CDR3 is TGTGCCGGCCGGGACAGGGGGACCAATCAGCCCCAGCATTTT. Residues: CAGRDRGTNQPQHF.

This clonotype was found a few times. The CDR3 region is CASSGRLLAGYETQYF. The CDR3 nucleotides read TGTGCCAGCAGCGGAAGATTACTAGCGGGGTATGAGACCCAGTACTTC. This chain links TRBV5-7 with TRBJ2-5; 10 nucleotides agree with TRBD2. TRBV5-7 is treated as an ORF (open reading frame) with a function not yet certain. V trimming: 4 bases; J trimming: 5 bases; junction bases outside the gene matches: 11. This CDR3 spans 16 amino acids.

This clonotype was detected many times. This chain uses TRBV29-1 with TRBJ2-7; 8 bases line up with TRBD1. Per the germline V gene, CDR1 is SQVTM and CDR2 is ANQGSEA. The CDR3 is 16 residues long. With 3 bases clipped from V and 4 bases from J, the junction kept 14 bases outside the gene matches. The CDR3 DNA reads as TGCAGCGTTGACGGTCAGGGGGCTTTGGGATTATACGAGCAGTACTTC. This sequence encodes CSVDGQGALGLYEQYF.